One sample yielded the 29 T cell receptor beta chains listed below, sequenced in a study of shared clonotypes between healthy human individuals. Method: immunoSEQ multiplex PCR; TCRdb's copy keeps in-frame clones and lacks some. The table includes over a million clones, approximately 97% detected once. The sequencing sample was made of naive CD4+ T cells sorted from blood. Subset noted: CD45RA+ positively selected. The receptors derive from a man aged 25-40 years in good health.

This clone was found once. CDR3: CANPGQSTYEQYF. The CDR3 DNA sequence: TGTGCCAACCCGGGACAATCGACCTACGAGCAGTACTTC. The chain employs TRBV27 and TRBJ2-7; D possibly corresponds to TRBD1 (6 bases). The CDR3 sequence is 13 residues long. Trimming removed 10 bases from V and 2 bases from J, with 15 bases in between. The germline CDR1 and CDR2 sequences are MNHEY and SMNVEV (reference sequence).

The J gene is TRBJ2-2, the V gene TRBV5-6; D call uncertain. V lost 4 bases and J 4 bases, leaving 11 bases between the germline ends. The CDR3 spans 14 residues. In germline, CDR1 is SGHDT, CDR2 YYEEEE. The CDR3 reads CASSLDRTTGELFF. As DNA, the CDR3 is TGTGCCAGCAGCCTGGACCGCACCACCGGGGAGCTGTTTTTT.

The chain combines TRBV4-3 with TRBJ1-2; TRBD1 might be the D (6 bases). This CDR3 has 14 residues. The ends were cut back, 4 bases at V and 6 bases at J, with 15 bases in the middle. The germline V gene has CDR1 LGHNA and CDR2 YSLEER. The CDR3 DNA sequence: TGCGCCAGCAGCCCTCGCGGACAGACGGATGGCTACACCTTC. Its protein product is CASSPRGQTDGYTF.

This clone has only one observation. CDR3 DNA sequence: TGTGCCAGTAGTATAGATGCGAGGGGTTATAGCAATCAGCCCCAGCATTTT. It codes for CASSIDARGYSNQPQHF. J is TRBJ1-5 and V is TRBV19; D might be TRBD1 (5 bases). The CDR3 spans 17 residues. The V gene's germline CDR1 is LNHDA and CDR2 SQIVND (reference sequence). The ends were cut back, 0 bases at V and 0 bases at J, with 12 bases in the middle. The variable domain in full, completed from reference TRBV19 and TRBJ1-5, reads DGGITQSPKYLFRKEGQNVTLSCEQNLNHDAMYWYRQDPGQGLRLIYYSQIVNDFQKGDIAEGYSVSREKKESFPLTVTSAQKNPTAFYLCASSIDARGYSNQPQHFGDGTRLSIL.

The rearrangement links TRBV11-2 to TRBJ2-1, with 13 bases matching TRBD2. The V gene's germline CDR1 is SGHAT and CDR2 FQNNGV. V shed 1 base, J shed 5 bases, and the junction held 8 bases outside the gene matches. The CDR3 has 18 residues. The CDR3 sequence is CASSLGRTSGRADNEQFF. The CDR3 nucleotides read TGTGCCAGCAGCTTAGGGCGCACTAGCGGGAGGGCCGACAATGAGCAGTTCTTC.

This chain links TRBV11-2 with TRBJ2-7; D uncertain. The CDR3 has 13 amino acids. V dropped 3 bases and J dropped 4 bases, with 10 bases sitting between them. Germline CDR1 reads SGHAT; CDR2 reads FQNNGV. The CDR3 DNA is TGTGCCAGCAGCTTTGACCCCCTGTACGAGCAGTACTTC. Its protein product is CASSFDPLYEQYF.

This chain links TRBV19 with TRBJ2-5; D is possibly TRBD2 (5 bases). Germline V lookup: CDR1 LNHDA, CDR2 SQIVND (reference sequence). The V and J ends lost 0 bases and 7 bases respectively, with 15 bases between them. The CDR3 contains 15 residues. CDR3 nucleotide sequence: TGTGCCAGTAGTATAGAACTAGGAAGCATTGTGACCCAGTACTTC. Its translation is CASSIELGSIVTQYF. The full variable domain, with the rest looked up from reference TRBV19 and TRBJ2-5, is DGGITQSPKYLFRKEGQNVTLSCEQNLNHDAMYWYRQDPGQGLRLIYYSQIVNDFQKGDIAEGYSVSREKKESFPLTVTSAQKNPTAFYLCASSIELGSIVTQYFGPGTRLLVL.

V is TRBV6-6 and J is TRBJ1-4; TRBD1 might be the D (5 bases). V shed 1 base and J shed 3 bases, with 9 bases lying between them. This CDR3 contains 15 residues. Germline V gene data show CDR1 as MNHNY and CDR2 as SVGAGI (reference sequence). The DNA for the CDR3 is TGTGCCAGCAGTTACTTCGGGGGGGCTAATGAAAAACTGTTTTTT. Residues: CASSYFGGANEKLFF.

This chain connects TRBV18 to TRBJ2-7, with a tentative D call TRBD2 (5 bases). The V and J ends lost 1 base and 2 bases respectively, with 12 bases between them. The CDR3 runs 15 residues. Germline assignment: CDR1 KGHSH and CDR2 LQKENI. The CDR3 DNA reads TGTGCCAGCTCACCACGGTCCGGACTTCCCTACGAGCAGTACTTC. Amino acids: CASSPRSGLPYEQYF.

CDR3 amino acids: CASSAQSRNEQYF. DNA of the CDR3: TGTGCCAGCAGTGCTCAGTCTAGGAACGAGCAGTACTTC. The chain joins TRBV2 to TRBJ2-7; D not certain. Looked up from germline, CDR1 is SNHLY and CDR2 is FYNNEI. The CDR3 contains 13 residues. The V end was cut by 4 bases, the J end by 5 bases, with 12 bases between.

This chain links TRBV11-3 with TRBJ2-1, with D hard to call. The CDR3 runs 14 residues. Trimming removed 5 bases at V and 6 bases at J, with 14 bases between. The germline CDR1 and CDR2 sequences are SGHNT and YENEEA. The CDR3 spells CASSPRHESNEQFF. The CDR3 nucleotides read TGTGCCAGCAGCCCCAGACACGAGAGCAATGAGCAGTTCTTC.

The CDR3 reads CASSTGENIQYF. DNA of the CDR3: TGTGCCAGCAGTACAGGGGAAAACATTCAGTACTTC. The chain uses TRBV9 and TRBJ2-4, with 7 nucleotides matching TRBD1. Germline V gives CDR1 SGDLS, CDR2 YYNGEE. The CDR3 has 12 residues. Trimming took 5 bases from V and 5 from J; bases not matched to a gene: 1. Filled out from reference TRBV9 and TRBJ2-4, the complete variable domain reads DSGVTQTPKHLITATGQRVTLRCSPRSGDLSVYWYQQSLDQGLQFLIQYYNGEERAKGNILERFSAQQFPDLHSELNLSSLELGDSALYFCASSTGENIQYFGAGTRLSVL.

As to this clone: The same CDR3 also results from other DNA sequences found in this sample. The chain combines TRBV5-1 with TRBJ2-5, with D hard to call. Germline V gene sequence: CDR1 SGHRS, CDR2 YFSETQ. V was cut by 2 bases and J by 2 bases, with 7 bases left in between. The CDR3 runs to 13 residues. CDR3 sequence reads: CASSFGPQETQYF. DNA for the CDR3: TGCGCCAGCAGCTTCGGACCGCAAGAGACCCAGTACTTC. The variable domain in full, with the rest retrieved from reference TRBV5-1 and TRBJ2-5, is KAGVTQTPRYLIKTRGQQVTLSCSPISGHRSVSWYQQTPGQGLQFLFEYFSETQRNKGNFPGRFSGRQFSNSRSEMNVSTLELGDSALYLCASSFGPQETQYFGPGTRLLVL.

This chain joins TRBV28 and TRBJ2-1, with 12 bases matching TRBD2. The CDR3 is 15 residues long. V lost 3 bases, J lost 8 bases, and 5 bases stayed unmatched. Germline V lookup: CDR1 MDHEN, CDR2 SYDVKM. CDR3 residues: CASSLPTSGSYEQFF. CDR3 coding DNA: TGTGCCAGCAGTTTGCCGACTAGCGGGAGTTATGAGCAGTTCTTC.

The J gene is TRBJ2-1, the V gene TRBV6-1, with unresolved D. The V end was cut by 8 bases, the J end by 0 bases, with 8 bases between. Germline loops: CDR1 MNHNS, CDR2 SASEGT. CDR3 length: 13 amino acids. Written as DNA, the CDR3 is TGTGCCAGCGGACCCTTCTCCTACAATGAGCAGTTCTTC. It translates to CASGPFSYNEQFF.

The gene calls are TRBV9 and TRBJ2-7, with TRBD2 matching 7 bases. This CDR3 has 14 amino acids. The V segment lost 3 bases and the J segment 2 bases; nucleotides outside the gene matches: 5. Germline V lookup: CDR1 SGDLS, CDR2 YYNGEE. The CDR3 here is CASSARREAYEQYF. CDR3 in DNA: TGTGCCAGCAGCGCCCGCCGGGAGGCCTACGAGCAGTACTTC. Looking up the rest from reference TRBV9 and TRBJ2-7 gives the full variable domain: DSGVTQTPKHLITATGQRVTLRCSPRSGDLSVYWYQQSLDQGLQFLIQYYNGEERAKGNILERFSAQQFPDLHSELNLSSLELGDSALYFCASSARREAYEQYFGPGTRLTVT.

The V and J genes are TRBV5-1 and TRBJ2-7, with TRBD1 matching over 8 bases. The junction had 7 bases not matched to a gene; V was cut back by 4 bases and J by 4 bases. This CDR3 is 14 amino acids long. CDR1 SGHRS and CDR2 YFSETQ come from the germline V gene. CDR3 bases: TGCGCCAGCAGCCCGACAGGGGCTAAGTACGAGCAGTACTTC. Translated, it gives CASSPTGAKYEQYF.

The chain carries TRBV28 and TRBJ1-2, with TRBD1 matching over 9 bases. This CDR3 is 14 amino acids long. V shed 8 bases, J shed 0 bases, and the junction held 4 bases outside the gene matches. Germline assignment: CDR1 MDHEN and CDR2 SYDVKM. DNA of the CDR3: TGTGCCAGCCATCGGACAGGGGCTAACTATGGCTACACCTTC. The encoded protein is CASHRTGANYGYTF.

The chain joins TRBV6-1 to TRBJ1-2; D remains unclear. Germline CDR1 MNHNS, CDR2 SASEGT. V was cut by 1 base and J by 8 bases, with 17 bases left in between. The CDR3 sequence is 15 residues long. DNA for the CDR3: TGTGCCAGCAGTGAAGAGGTCGGAAGACGATGGGGCTACACCTTC. This codes for CASSEEVGRRWGYTF.

The rearrangement joins TRBV4-2 to TRBJ2-7; 9 bases are shared with TRBD1. Germline lookup yields CDR1 LGHNA and CDR2 YNFKEQ. This CDR3 comprises 14 residues. The V gene end was trimmed by 3 bases and the J gene end by 5 bases; junction bases not matched to a gene: 5. CDR3 nucleotide sequence: TGTGCCAGCAGCCAGGGGGGACAGGGAAACGAGCAGTACTTC. This sequence encodes CASSQGGQGNEQYF.

This chain joins TRBV5-4 and TRBJ2-2; 14 bases agree with TRBD2. Germline CDR1 SGHNT, CDR2 YYREEE (reference sequence). J was trimmed by 6 bases and V by 4 bases; bases with no gene match: 8. The CDR3 loop spans 17 amino acids. The CDR3 DNA sequence: TGTGCCAGCAGCCGGACTAGCGGGAGGACCAGGGCCGGGGAGCTGTTTTTT. Its protein product is CASSRTSGRTRAGELFF.

The chain couples TRBV7-9 to TRBJ2-6, with a tentative D call TRBD1 (5 bases). V shed 4 bases and J shed 0 bases, with 10 bases lying between them. The CDR3 totals 16 residues. The germline V gene encodes CDR1 SEHNR and CDR2 FQNEAQ (reference sequence). The DNA of the CDR3 is TGTGCCAGCAGCTCACACCAGGGCTCTGGGGCCAACGTCCTGACTTTC. It codes for CASSSHQGSGANVLTF.

This chain uses TRBV2 with TRBJ1-5; no firm D call. Germline V gene sequence: CDR1 SNHLY, CDR2 FYNNEI. The germline V and J ends were trimmed by 1 base and 3 bases, with 7 bases remaining between them. The CDR3 consists of 14 residues. CDR3 nucleotides: TGTGCCAGCAGTGAAGGGGCAGCCAATCAGCCCCAGCATTTT. This sequence encodes CASSEGAANQPQHF.

This clone has a single count. This sequence joins TRBV6-1 and TRBJ2-5, with unresolved D. The CDR3 runs 14 residues. Germline V gene sequence: CDR1 MNHNS, CDR2 SASEGT. The V end was cut by 5 bases, the J end by 4 bases, with 14 bases between. The CDR3, as DNA: TGTGCCAGCAGTCCCTCTAGGGTCACAGAGACCCAGTACTTC. This gives the protein CASSPSRVTETQYF.

Of note for this clone: Different DNA sequences within this sample yield the same CDR3. The chain carries TRBV5-1 and TRBJ1-4, with D perhaps matching TRBD1 (6 bases). CDR3 length equals 15 residues. Trimming pared 0 bases from V and 7 bases from J, leaving 13 bases between. Germline V CDR1 and CDR2: SGHRS, YFSETQ. The CDR3 sequence: CASSLAGQGSEKLFF. The CDR3 coding sequence is TGCGCCAGCAGCTTGGCCGGGCAGGGGAGTGAAAAACTGTTTTTT. The whole variable domain, filled in from reference TRBV5-1 and TRBJ1-4, reads KAGVTQTPRYLIKTRGQQVTLSCSPISGHRSVSWYQQTPGQGLQFLFEYFSETQRNKGNFPGRFSGRQFSNSRSEMNVSTLELGDSALYLCASSLAGQGSEKLFFGSGTQLSVL.

The chain recombines TRBV9 with TRBJ2-3; TRBD2 aligns across 13 bases. The CDR3 is 14 residues long. The germline V gene has CDR1 SGDLS and CDR2 YYNGEE. Here the CDR3 DNA reads TGTGCTTCAGCGACTAGCGGGAGGACAGATACGCAGTATTTT. Translation: CASATSGRTDTQYF.

Details on this clone: Distinct nucleotide sequences in the sample also encode this CDR3. V and J are TRBV5-1 and TRBJ2-5; D call uncertain. V lost 4 bases and J 2 bases, leaving 6 bases between the germline ends. Germline CDR1 is SGHRS and CDR2 is YFSETQ. The CDR3 has 12 amino acids. CDR3 coding DNA: TGCGCCAGCAGCCCGGAACAAGAGACCCAGTACTTC. As protein: CASSPEQETQYF.

V and J are TRBV27 and TRBJ2-5, with D unclear. With 3 bases removed from V and 5 bases from J, the gap between germline ends came to 16 bases. Germline values: CDR1 MNHEY, CDR2 SMNVEV (reference sequence). The CDR3 is 15 amino acids. The CDR3 region has the DNA TGTGCCAGCAGTTTGTCCGGGTCTATTTTGGAGACCCAGTACTTC. Translating gives CASSLSGSILETQYF.

The J gene is TRBJ1-4, the V gene TRBV19; D call uncertain. The germline V gene encodes CDR1 LNHDA and CDR2 SQIVND (reference sequence). This CDR3 is built from 14 residues. Trimming removed 1 base at V and 7 bases at J, with 10 bases between. In DNA, the CDR3 is TGTGCCAGTAGTATAGGGACGTTCCCTGAAAAACTGTTTTTT. This translates into CASSIGTFPEKLFF.